A selection of T cell receptor beta chains follows, all from one sample in a study of OX40 agonist ivuxolimab in advanced cancers. The repertoire was sequenced with immunoSEQ multiplex PCR; TCRdb's copy has only in-frame clones and lacks some. Of over 65,000 clones listed, under 95% are singletons. The specimen comprised CD4+ or CD8+ T cells sorted from blood, sampled in a trial of the OX40 agonist ivuxolimab. These receptors were taken from an adult with an advanced solid tumor such as melanoma, head and neck, liver or kidney cancer. CDR3s include the opening cysteine and the closing phenylalanine or tryptophan. The D gene is left open where the match is weak. Where a row states a size, it is once, few, many or the class of an expanded clone; other rows omit it.

d_gene	v_gene	j_gene	abundance	CDR3nt	CDR3aa
-	TRBV7-9	TRBJ2-7	-	TGTGCCAGCAGCTATAGTGGGGAGTACGAGCAGTACTTC	CASSYSGEYEQYF
-	TRBV2	TRBJ2-7	once	TGTGCCAGCAGTGAAATGGGGCGGCCCTTCAACGAGCAGTACTTC	CASSEMGRPFNEQYF
-	TRBV11-3	TRBJ2-5	-	TGTGCCAGCAGCTTAGAGTACCAAGAGACCCAGTACTTC	CASSLEYQETQYF
-	TRBV5-6	TRBJ2-7	-	TGTGCCAGCAGCTTGATTACAAGCTCCTACGAGCAGTACTTC	CASSLITSSYEQYF
-	TRBV9	TRBJ1-2	-	TGTGCCAGCAGCGTACGTAACTATGGCTACACCTTC	CASSVRNYGYTF
TRBD2	TRBV6-1	TRBJ2-3	-	TGTGCCAGCAGTGGACTAGCGGGGGGGCCAGATACGCAGTATTTT	CASSGLAGGPDTQYF
-	TRBV9	TRBJ1-2	-	TGTGCCAGCAGCGTAGCCGGGGGCTATGGCTACACCTTC	CASSVAGGYGYTF
TRBD1	TRBV10-3	TRBJ2-2	once	TGTGCCATCAGCCGGGACAGGGCCACCGGGGAGCTGTTTTTT	CAISRDRATGELFF
TRBD1	TRBV2	TRBJ1-1	-	TGTGCCAGCAGTGAAACCCCCTGGACAGGGAACACTGAAGCTTTCTTT	CASSETPWTGNTEAFF
-	TRBV19	TRBJ2-2	-	TGTGCCAGTAGTATAGTAGGGAGGTCCACCGGGGAGCTGTTTTTT	CASSIVGRSTGELFF
-	TRBV7-6	TRBJ1-2	-	TGTGCCAGCAGCGCTCGGGACGGGCCTCAAAAGGGCTACACCTTC	CASSARDGPQKGYTF
TRBD2	TRBV2	TRBJ2-5	-	TGTGCCAGCAGTGTATTAGCGGGGGTGACTGGGGAGACCCAGTACTTC	CASSVLAGVTGETQYF
-	TRBV4-1	TRBJ2-7	-	TGCGCCAGCAGCCATTTGGGGTACCCCTACGAGCAGTACTTC	CASSHLGYPYEQYF
TRBD2	TRBV29-1	TRBJ2-5	-	TGCAGCGTTGTCCGGACTAGCGGGGACGGGACCCAGTACTTC	CSVVRTSGDGTQYF
-	TRBV6-1	TRBJ2-7	-	TGTGCCAGCAGTCTTTACGAGCAGTACTTC	CASSLYEQYF
-	TRBV27	TRBJ2-7	-	TGTGCCAGCAGTACAGATTGGGGTTCCTACGAGCAGTACTTC	CASSTDWGSYEQYF
-	TRBV30	TRBJ2-7	-	TGTGCCTGGAGTTCGGATCCCCTCGAGCAGTACTTC	CAWSSDPLEQYF
-	TRBV4-3	TRBJ2-1	few	TGCGCCAGCACCCAGAGGAATGAGCAGTTCTTC	CASTQRNEQFF
-	TRBV6-1	TRBJ1-3	-	TGTGCCAGCAGTGAAGCGCGACCGCACTCAGGAGGCACCATATATTTT	CASSEARPHSGGTIYF
TRBD1	TRBV11-2	TRBJ2-1	-	TGTGCCAGCAGCACCGGGACAGGGGGGAATGAGCAGTTCTTC	CASSTGTGGNEQFF
-	TRBV5-4	TRBJ2-7	-	TGTGCCAGCAGCTTGGCCGAGGAATACGAGCAGTACTTC	CASSLAEEYEQYF
-	TRBV6-5	TRBJ2-7	-	TGTGCCAGCAGTCTGCGACGGGTAGGCGCCTACGAGCAGTACTTC	CASSLRRVGAYEQYF
-	TRBV6-6	TRBJ2-2	-	TGTGCCAGCTTCGCCGGGGAGCTGTTTTTT	CASFAGELFF
-	TRBV10-1	TRBJ1-2	-	-	CASSEGGDSTMATPSVFHGYTF
-	TRBV5-1	TRBJ1-1	-	TGCGCCAGCTTCACCGGGACACAGAACACTGAAGCTTTCTTT	CASFTGTQNTEAFF
TRBD2	TRBV11-2	TRBJ2-3	-	TGTGCCAGCAGCTTCCCGTTCGGCGGGGGGGCGACAGATACGCAGTATTTT	CASSFPFGGGATDTQYF
-	TRBV13	TRBJ1-2	-	TGTGCCAGCAGCCCCCGCGGAGGGCCGCTTGGCTACACCTTC	CASSPRGGPLGYTF
-	TRBV11-2	TRBJ1-5	-	TGTGCCAGCAGCTTAGGTTGGCAGGGTGGGACCAATCAGCCCCAGCATTTT	CASSLGWQGGTNQPQHF
-	TRBV7-9	TRBJ2-2	once	TGTGCCAGCAGCCCACCGGGCACCGGGGAGCTGTTTTTT	CASSPPGTGELFF
-	TRBV5-1	TRBJ2-3	-	TGCGCCAGCAGTTCGTATGGGGGGCCCCCAGGGGATACGCAGTATTTT	CASSSYGGPPGDTQYF
-	TRBV11-2	TRBJ2-7	-	TGTGCCAGCAGCTTAGGGTTCGGTACCTACGAGCAGTACTTC	CASSLGFGTYEQYF
TRBD1	TRBV5-6	TRBJ2-7	-	TGTGCCAGCAGCTTAGGACAGGCTACGAGACGTGAGCAGTACTTC	CASSLGQATRREQYF
-	TRBV21-1	TRBJ1-1	-	TGTGCCAGCAGCAAAAACCCTAGGACAGGGACTGAAGCTTTCTTT	CASSKNPRTGTEAFF
-	TRBV7-9	TRBJ1-1	-	TGTGCCAGCAGCTTTAAGGGAAACACTGAAGCTTTCTTT	CASSFKGNTEAFF
-	TRBV19	TRBJ2-7	-	TGTGCCAGCGGAACGGGGCCCGGTGGCTACGAGCAGTACTTC	CASGTGPGGYEQYF
-	TRBV5-5	TRBJ2-1	-	TGTGCCAGCAGCTCCGGGACAAGGCAGTTCTTC	CASSSGTRQFF
TRBD1	TRBV25-1	TRBJ1-1	-	TGTGCCAGCAGAGTACAGGGGGAGAACACTGAAGCTTTCTTT	CASRVQGENTEAFF
TRBD2	TRBV5-1	TRBJ2-1	-	TGCGCCAGCAGCTCCTACCCCACGGGACTAGACTACAATGAGCAGTTCTTC	CASSSYPTGLDYNEQFF
TRBD1	TRBV6-1	TRBJ1-3	medium-sized	TGTGCCAGCAGTGTAGAGGCAGGGGGCTCTGGAAACACCATATATTTT	CASSVEAGGSGNTIYF
-	TRBV4-1	TRBJ1-1	-	TGCGCCAGCAGCATCGTGGGTCCAGGCACTGAAGCTTTCTTT	CASSIVGPGTEAFF
TRBD2	TRBV6-5	TRBJ2-5	-	TGTGCCAGCAGTTACGGACTAGCGGGGGGTAGAGAGACCCAGTACTTC	CASSYGLAGGRETQYF
-	TRBV2	TRBJ2-3	-	TGTGCCAGAAGTTCGACAGACACAGATACGCAGTATTTT	CARSSTDTDTQYF
TRBD1	TRBV5-6	TRBJ2-4	once	TGTGCCAGCAGCTCCGGGACAGGAGCCATTCAGTACTTC	CASSSGTGAIQYF
TRBD1	TRBV13	TRBJ2-7	-	TGTGCCAGCAGCGGTACCGGGACAGGGAGAATAGAGCAGTACTTC	CASSGTGTGRIEQYF
TRBD2	TRBV5-1	TRBJ2-1	-	TGCGCCAGCAGCCAGGGACTAGCGGGGGAGTCCCTCTCCTACAATGAGCAGTTCTTC	CASSQGLAGESLSYNEQFF
-	TRBV10-3	TRBJ1-4	-	TGTGCCATCAGCCCGACAGGTTTTAATGAAAAACTGTTTTTT	CAISPTGFNEKLFF
-	TRBV27	TRBJ1-2	-	TGTGCCAGCAGTTTTTCCGTCCAGGGACTCTATGGCTACACCTTC	CASSFSVQGLYGYTF
-	TRBV4-1	TRBJ1-5	-	TGCGCCAGCAGCCAAGAGGGCACCCTCGGGCCCCAGCATTTT	CASSQEGTLGPQHF
-	TRBV9	TRBJ1-6	once	TGTGCCAGCAGCGCACGGACCGGTTTGAATTCACCCCTCCACTTT	CASSARTGLNSPLHF
-	TRBV13	TRBJ2-2	-	TGTGCCAGCAGCCCCCCCGGGACGTCCCCCGGGGAGCTGTTTTTT	CASSPPGTSPGELFF
-	TRBV6-5	TRBJ2-7	-	TGTGCCAGCAGTGGATTATACGAGCAGTACTTC	CASSGLYEQYF
-	TRBV19	TRBJ2-2	-	TGTGCCAGTAGTATCATCCCCACCGGGGAGCTGTTTTTT	CASSIIPTGELFF
-	TRBV4-3	TRBJ2-7	-	TGCGCCAGCAGCCAAGTCTCGACCCCCTACGAGCAGTACTTC	CASSQVSTPYEQYF
-	TRBV27	TRBJ2-1	-	TGTGCCAGCAGTGCGAGGGTTGATGAGCAGTTCTTC	CASSARVDEQFF
-	TRBV1	TRBJ1-6	-	TGCACCAGCAGTCGGACAGGATATAATGGTTCACCCCTCCACTTT	CTSSRTGYNGSPLHF
-	TRBV29-1	TRBJ1-2	once	TGCAGCGTTGAAGATCGTCCCTATGGCTACACCTTC	CSVEDRPYGYTF
-	TRBV30	TRBJ1-5	-	TGCGCCTGGAGTGTTAGTGGGTTTGGTCAGCCCCAGCATTTT	CAWSVSGFGQPQHF
-	TRBV5-1	TRBJ1-1	-	TGCGCCAGCAGCCACGGGAGGGGGGCGGAAGAAGCTTTCTTT	CASSHGRGAEEAFF
-	TRBV6-4	TRBJ1-2	-	TGTGCCAGCAGCGCAGGCCCAGGGGTATCGGAAGGCTACACCTTC	CASSAGPGVSEGYTF